This T cell receptor beta chain was sequenced for a study of technical replicates of blood from a handful of donors. Using immunoSEQ multiplex PCR, the repertoire was profiled, and TCRdb retains in-frame clones only, with some absent. The data hold about 83,000 clones, with 85% to 95% observed a single time. V was clipped by 6 bases and J by 2 bases, with 3 bases between them. The CDR3 spans 11 residues. CDR1 and CDR2 (germline): KGHSH, LQKENI. This TCR was sampled from a human donor in good health. Sample: T cells isolated from PBMCs. This rearrangement joins TRBV18 to TRBJ2-3; D is unclear. The CDR3 region has the DNA TGTGCCAGCTCTCTCACAGATACGCAGTATTTT. It encodes CASSLTDTQYF.